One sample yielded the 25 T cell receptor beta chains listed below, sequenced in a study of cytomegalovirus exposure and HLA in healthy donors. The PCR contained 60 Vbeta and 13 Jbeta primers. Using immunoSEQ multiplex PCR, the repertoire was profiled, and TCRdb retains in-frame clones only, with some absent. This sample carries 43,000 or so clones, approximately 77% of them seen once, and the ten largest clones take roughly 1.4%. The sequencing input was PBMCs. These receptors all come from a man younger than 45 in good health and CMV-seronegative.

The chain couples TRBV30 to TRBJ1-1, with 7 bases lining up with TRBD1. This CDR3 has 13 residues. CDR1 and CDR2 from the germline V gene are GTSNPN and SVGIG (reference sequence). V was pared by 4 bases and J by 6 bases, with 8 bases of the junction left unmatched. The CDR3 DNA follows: TGTGCCTGGACTGAGGGGGCCAACCCTGAAGCTTTCTTT. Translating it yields CAWTEGANPEAFF.

CDR3 loop: CASSLGTTNSYEQYF. The DNA for the CDR3 is TGTGCCAGCAGTTTAGGGACTACCAACTCCTACGAGCAGTACTTC. This sequence joins TRBV28 and TRBJ2-7, with 7 bases lining up with TRBD2. This CDR3 comprises 15 residues. The J segment lost 0 bases and the V segment lost 2 bases, leaving 4 bases of the junction unmatched. Germline V gives CDR1 MDHEN, CDR2 SYDVKM.

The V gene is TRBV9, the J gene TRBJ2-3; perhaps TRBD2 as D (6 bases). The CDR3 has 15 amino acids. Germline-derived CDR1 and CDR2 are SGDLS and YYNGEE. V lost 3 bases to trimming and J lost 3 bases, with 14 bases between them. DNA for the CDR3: TGTGCCAGCAGCGGTAGCGGAGGAGGGACAGATACGCAGTATTTT. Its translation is CASSGSGGGTDTQYF.

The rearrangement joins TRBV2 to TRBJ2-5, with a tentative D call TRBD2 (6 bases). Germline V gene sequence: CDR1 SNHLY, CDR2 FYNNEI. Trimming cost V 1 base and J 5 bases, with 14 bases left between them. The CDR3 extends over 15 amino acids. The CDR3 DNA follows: TGTGCCAGCAGTGAAGTACTAGCAGTCAGGGAGACCCAGTACTTC. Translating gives CASSEVLAVRETQYF.

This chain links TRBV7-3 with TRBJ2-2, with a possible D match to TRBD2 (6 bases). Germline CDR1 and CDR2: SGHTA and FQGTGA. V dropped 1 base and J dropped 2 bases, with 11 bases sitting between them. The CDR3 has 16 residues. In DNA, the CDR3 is TGTGCCAGCAGCTTAATGGGTAGCGGAAACACCGGGGAGCTGTTTTTT. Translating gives CASSLMGSGNTGELFF. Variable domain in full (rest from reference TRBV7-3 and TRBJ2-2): GAGVSQTPSNKVTEKGKYVELRCDPISGHTALYWYRQSLGQGPEFLIYFQGTGAADDSGLPNDRFFAVRPEGSVSTLKIQRTERGDSAVYLCASSLMGSGNTGELFFGEGSRLTVL.

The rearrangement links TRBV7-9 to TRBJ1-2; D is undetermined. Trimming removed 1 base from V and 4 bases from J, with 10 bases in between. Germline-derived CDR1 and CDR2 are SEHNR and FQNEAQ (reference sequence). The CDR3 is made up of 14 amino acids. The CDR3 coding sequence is TGTGCCAGCAGCTTAGAAACAGCCCCCTATGGCTACACCTTC. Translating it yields CASSLETAPYGYTF.

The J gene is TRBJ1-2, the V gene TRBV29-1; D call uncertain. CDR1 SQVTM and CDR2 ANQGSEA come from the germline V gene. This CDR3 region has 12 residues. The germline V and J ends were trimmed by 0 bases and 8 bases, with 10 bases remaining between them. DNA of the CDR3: TGCAGCGTTGAAGACAGTACCGGGGGCTACACCTTC. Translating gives CSVEDSTGGYTF. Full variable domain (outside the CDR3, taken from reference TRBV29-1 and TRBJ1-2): SAVISQKPSRDICQRGTSLTIQCQVDSQVTMMFWYRQQPGQSLTLIATANQGSEATYESGFVIDKFPISRPNLTFSTLTVSNMSPEDSSIYLCSVEDSTGGYTFGSGTRLTVV.

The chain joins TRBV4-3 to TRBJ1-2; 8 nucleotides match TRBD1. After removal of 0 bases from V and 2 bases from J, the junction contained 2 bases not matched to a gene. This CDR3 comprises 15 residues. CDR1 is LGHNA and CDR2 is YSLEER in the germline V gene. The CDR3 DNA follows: TGCGCCAGCAGCCAAGATCACAGGGGGAACTATGGCTACACCTTC. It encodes CASSQDHRGNYGYTF.

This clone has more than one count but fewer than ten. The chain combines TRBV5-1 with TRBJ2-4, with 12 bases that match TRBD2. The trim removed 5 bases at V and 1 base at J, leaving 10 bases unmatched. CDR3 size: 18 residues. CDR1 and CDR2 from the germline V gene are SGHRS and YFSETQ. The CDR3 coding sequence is TGCGCCAGCAGGTGGACTAGCGGGACGCCGGAGGCCAAAAACATTCAGTACTTC. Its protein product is CASRWTSGTPEAKNIQYF.

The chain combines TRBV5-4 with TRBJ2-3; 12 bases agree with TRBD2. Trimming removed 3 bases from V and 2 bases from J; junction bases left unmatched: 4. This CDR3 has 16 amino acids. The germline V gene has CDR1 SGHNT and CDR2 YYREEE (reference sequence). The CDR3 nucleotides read TGTGCCAGCAGCTGGGGACTAGCGGGTATCACAGATACGCAGTATTTT. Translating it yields CASSWGLAGITDTQYF.

CDR3 DNA: TGCGCCAGCAACCTTAGCGGGAGGCAGGAAGAGACCCAGTACTTC. This codes for CASNLSGRQEETQYF. The chain recombines TRBV10-2 with TRBJ2-5, with 10 bases that match TRBD2. V lost 7 bases and J lost 3; bases outside the gene matches: 8. The CDR3 length is 15 residues. Germline CDR1 reads WSHSY; CDR2 reads SAAADI.

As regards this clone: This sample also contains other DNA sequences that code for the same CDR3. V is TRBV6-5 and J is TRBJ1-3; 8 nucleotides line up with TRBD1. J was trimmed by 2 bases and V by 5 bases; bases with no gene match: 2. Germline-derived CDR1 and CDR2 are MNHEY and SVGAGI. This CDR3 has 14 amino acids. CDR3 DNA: TGTGCCAGCAGTAAGGACAGGGCTGGAAACACCATATATTTT. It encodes CASSKDRAGNTIYF.

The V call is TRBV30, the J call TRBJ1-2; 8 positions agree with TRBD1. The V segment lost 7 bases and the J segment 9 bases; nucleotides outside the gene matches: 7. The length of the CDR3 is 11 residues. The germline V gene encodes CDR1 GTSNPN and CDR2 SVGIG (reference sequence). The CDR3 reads CASIRQGSYTF. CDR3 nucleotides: TGTGCCTCCATAAGACAGGGGAGCTACACCTTC.

CDR3 region: CASSFLGASNQPQHF. CDR3 DNA sequence: TGTGCCAGCAGTTTTTTAGGGGCTAGCAATCAGCCCCAGCATTTT. The V and J genes are TRBV28 and TRBJ1-5; tentative D call: TRBD1 (5 bases). Trimming left V 3 bases short and J 0 bases short, with 9 bases between. The CDR3 extends over 15 amino acids. Germline V gene sequence: CDR1 MDHEN, CDR2 SYDVKM.

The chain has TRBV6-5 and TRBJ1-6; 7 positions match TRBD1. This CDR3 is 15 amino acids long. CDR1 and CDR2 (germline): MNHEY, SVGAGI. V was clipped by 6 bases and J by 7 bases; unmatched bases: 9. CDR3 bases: TGTGCCAGCAGACATTTATACAGGGGAAATTCACCCCTCCACTTT. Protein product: CASRHLYRGNSPLHF.

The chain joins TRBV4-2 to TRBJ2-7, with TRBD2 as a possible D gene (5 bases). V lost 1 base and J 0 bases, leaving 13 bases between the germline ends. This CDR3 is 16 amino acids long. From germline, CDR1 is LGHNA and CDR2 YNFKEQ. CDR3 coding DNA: TGTGCCAGCAGCCAAGTCGACGGGAAGAGCTCCTACGAGCAGTACTTC. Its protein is CASSQVDGKSSYEQYF.

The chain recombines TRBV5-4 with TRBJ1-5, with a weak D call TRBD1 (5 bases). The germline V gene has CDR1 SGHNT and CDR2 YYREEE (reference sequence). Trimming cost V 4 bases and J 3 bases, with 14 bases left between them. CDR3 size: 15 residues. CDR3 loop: CASSLDGGFNQPQHF. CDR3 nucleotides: TGTGCCAGCAGCCTGGATGGGGGGTTCAATCAGCCCCAGCATTTT.

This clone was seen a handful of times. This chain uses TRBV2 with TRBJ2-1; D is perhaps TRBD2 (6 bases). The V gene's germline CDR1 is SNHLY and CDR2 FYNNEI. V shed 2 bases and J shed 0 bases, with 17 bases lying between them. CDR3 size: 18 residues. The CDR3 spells CASSELGGEQSSYNEQFF. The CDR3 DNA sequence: TGTGCCAGCAGTGAACTCGGCGGGGAACAGAGCTCCTACAATGAGCAGTTCTTC. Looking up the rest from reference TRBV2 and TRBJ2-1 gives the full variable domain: EPEVTQTPSHQVTQMGQEVILRCVPISNHLYFYWYRQILGQKVEFLVSFYNNEISEKSEIFDDQFSVERPDGSNFTLKIRSTKLEDSAMYFCASSELGGEQSSYNEQFFGPGTRLTVL.

CDR3 in amino acids: CASSLWQGPAYEQYF. The CDR3 DNA reads as TGTGCCAGCAGTTTATGGCAGGGGCCAGCCTACGAGCAGTACTTC. The chain recombines TRBV28 with TRBJ2-7; tentatively, D is TRBD1 (6 bases). This CDR3 is 15 amino acids long. Germline V lookup: CDR1 MDHEN, CDR2 SYDVKM. V was cut by 0 bases and J by 2 bases, with 11 bases left in between. Filled out from reference TRBV28 and TRBJ2-7, the complete variable domain reads DVKVTQSSRYLVKRTGEKVFLECVQDMDHENMFWYRQDPGLGLRLIYFSYDVKMKEKGDIPEGYSVSREKKERFSLILESASTNQTSMYLCASSLWQGPAYEQYFGPGTRLTVT.

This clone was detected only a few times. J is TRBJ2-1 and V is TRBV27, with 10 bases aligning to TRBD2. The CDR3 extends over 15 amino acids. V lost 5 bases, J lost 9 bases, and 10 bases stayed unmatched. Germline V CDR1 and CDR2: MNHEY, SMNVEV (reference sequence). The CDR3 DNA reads TGTGCCAGCAGTCTCCACAGCGGGAGGGCAAGTGAGCAGTTCTTC. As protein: CASSLHSGRASEQFF.

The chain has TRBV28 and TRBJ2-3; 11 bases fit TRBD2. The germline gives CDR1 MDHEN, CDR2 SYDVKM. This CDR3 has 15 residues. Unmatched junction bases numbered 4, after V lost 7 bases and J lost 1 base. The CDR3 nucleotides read TGTGCCAGCACTAGCGGGAGGTTTGGCACAGATACGCAGTATTTT. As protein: CASTSGRFGTDTQYF. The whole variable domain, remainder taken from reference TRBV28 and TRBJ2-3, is DVKVTQSSRYLVKRTGEKVFLECVQDMDHENMFWYRQDPGLGLRLIYFSYDVKMKEKGDIPEGYSVSREKKERFSLILESASTNQTSMYLCASTSGRFGTDTQYFGPGTRLTVL.

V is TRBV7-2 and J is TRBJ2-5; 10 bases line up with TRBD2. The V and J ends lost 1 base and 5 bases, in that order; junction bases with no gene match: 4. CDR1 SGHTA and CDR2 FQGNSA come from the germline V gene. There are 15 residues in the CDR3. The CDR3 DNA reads TGTGCCAGCAGCTTAGGGGGACTAGCGACGGAGACCCAGTACTTC. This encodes CASSLGGLATETQYF. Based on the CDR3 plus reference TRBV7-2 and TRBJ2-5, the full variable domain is GAGVSQSPSNKVTEKGKDVELRCDPISGHTALYWYRQSLGQGLEFLIYFQGNSAPDKSGLPSDRFSAERTGGSVSTLTIQRTQQEDSAVYLCASSLGGLATETQYFGPGTRLLVL.

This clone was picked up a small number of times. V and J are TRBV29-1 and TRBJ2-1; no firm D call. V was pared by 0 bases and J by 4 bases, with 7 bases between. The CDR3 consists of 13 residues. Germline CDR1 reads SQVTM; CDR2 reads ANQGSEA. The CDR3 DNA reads TGCAGCGTTGAAGATGAACTGTACAATGAGCAGTTCTTC. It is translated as CSVEDELYNEQFF.

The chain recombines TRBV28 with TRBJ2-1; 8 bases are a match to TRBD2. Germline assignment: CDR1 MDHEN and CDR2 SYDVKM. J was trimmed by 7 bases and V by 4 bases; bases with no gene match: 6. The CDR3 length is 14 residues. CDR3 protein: CASSSGRGRNEQFF. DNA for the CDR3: TGTGCCAGCAGTTCCGGGAGGGGGAGGAATGAGCAGTTCTTC.

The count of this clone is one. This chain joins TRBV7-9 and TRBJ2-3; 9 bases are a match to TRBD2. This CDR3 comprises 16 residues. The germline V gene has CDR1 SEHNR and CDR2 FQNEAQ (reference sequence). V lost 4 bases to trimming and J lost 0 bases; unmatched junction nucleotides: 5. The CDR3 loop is CASSSGLARSTDTQYF. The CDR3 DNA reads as TGTGCCAGCAGCTCCGGACTAGCGAGAAGCACAGATACGCAGTATTTT.